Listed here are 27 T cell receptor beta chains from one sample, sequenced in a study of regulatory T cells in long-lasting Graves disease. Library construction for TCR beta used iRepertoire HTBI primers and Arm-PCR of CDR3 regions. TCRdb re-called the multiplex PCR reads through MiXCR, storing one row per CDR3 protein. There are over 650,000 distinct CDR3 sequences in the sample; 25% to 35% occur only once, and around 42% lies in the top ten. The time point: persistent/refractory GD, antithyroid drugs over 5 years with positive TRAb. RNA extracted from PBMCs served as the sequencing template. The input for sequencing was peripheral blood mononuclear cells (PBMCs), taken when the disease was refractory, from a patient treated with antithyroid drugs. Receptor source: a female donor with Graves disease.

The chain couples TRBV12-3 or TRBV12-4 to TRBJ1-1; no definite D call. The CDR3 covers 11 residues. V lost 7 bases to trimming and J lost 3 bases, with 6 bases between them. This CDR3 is CASISYTEAFF. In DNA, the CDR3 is TGTGCCAGCATTTCGTACACTGAAGCTTTCTTT.

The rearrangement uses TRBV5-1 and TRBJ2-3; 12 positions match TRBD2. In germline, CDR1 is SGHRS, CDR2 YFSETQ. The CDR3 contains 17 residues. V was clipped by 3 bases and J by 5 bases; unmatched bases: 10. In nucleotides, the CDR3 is TGCGCCAGCAGCTCCTATGGACTAGCGGGAACTAAAGATACGCAGTATTTT. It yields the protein CASSSYGLAGTKDTQYF. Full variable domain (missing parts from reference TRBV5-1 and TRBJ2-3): KAGVTQTPRYLIKTRGQQVTLSCSPISGHRSVSWYQQTPGQGLQFLFEYFSETQRNKGNFPGRFSGRQFSNSRSEMNVSTLELGDSALYLCASSSYGLAGTKDTQYFGPGTRLTVL.

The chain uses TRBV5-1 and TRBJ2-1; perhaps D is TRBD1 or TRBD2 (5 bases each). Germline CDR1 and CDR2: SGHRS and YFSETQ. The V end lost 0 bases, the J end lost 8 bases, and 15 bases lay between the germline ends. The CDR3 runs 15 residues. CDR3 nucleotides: TGCGCCAGCAGCTTGGGGACGGGACGTGCCCATGAGCAGTTCTTC. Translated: CASSLGTGRAHEQFF.

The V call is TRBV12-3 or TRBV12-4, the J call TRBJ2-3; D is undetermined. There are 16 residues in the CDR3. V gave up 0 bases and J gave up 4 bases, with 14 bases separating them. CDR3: CASSLASQINADTQYF. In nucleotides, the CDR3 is TGTGCCAGCAGTTTAGCGAGTCAGATAAATGCAGATACGCAGTATTTT.

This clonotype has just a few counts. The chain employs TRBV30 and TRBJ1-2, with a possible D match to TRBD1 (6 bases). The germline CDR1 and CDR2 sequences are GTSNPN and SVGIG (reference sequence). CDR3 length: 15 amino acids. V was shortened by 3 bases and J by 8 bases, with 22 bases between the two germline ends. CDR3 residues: CAWSATGHWNGGYTF. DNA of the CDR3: TGTGCCTGGAGCGCAACGGGACACTGGAATGGAGGCTACACCTTC.

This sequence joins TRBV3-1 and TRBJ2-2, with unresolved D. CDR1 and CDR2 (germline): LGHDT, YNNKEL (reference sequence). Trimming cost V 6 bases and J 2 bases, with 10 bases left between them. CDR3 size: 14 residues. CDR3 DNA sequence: TGTGCCAGCAGAGATGGTCTAAACACCGGGGAGCTGTTTTTT. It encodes CASRDGLNTGELFF.

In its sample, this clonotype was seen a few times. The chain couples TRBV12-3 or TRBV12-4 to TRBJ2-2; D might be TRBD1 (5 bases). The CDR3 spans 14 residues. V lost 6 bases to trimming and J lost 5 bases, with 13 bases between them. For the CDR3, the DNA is TGTGCCAGCAGCCACCTGGGGCGGACCGGGGAGCTGTTTTTT. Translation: CASSHLGRTGELFF.

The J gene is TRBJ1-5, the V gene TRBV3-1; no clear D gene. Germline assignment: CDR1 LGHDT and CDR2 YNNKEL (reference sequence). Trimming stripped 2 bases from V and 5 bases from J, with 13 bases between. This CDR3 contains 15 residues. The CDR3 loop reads CASSQIRGSDQPQHF. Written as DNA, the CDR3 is TGTGCCAGCAGCCAAATCCGGGGTAGTGATCAGCCCCAGCATTTT.

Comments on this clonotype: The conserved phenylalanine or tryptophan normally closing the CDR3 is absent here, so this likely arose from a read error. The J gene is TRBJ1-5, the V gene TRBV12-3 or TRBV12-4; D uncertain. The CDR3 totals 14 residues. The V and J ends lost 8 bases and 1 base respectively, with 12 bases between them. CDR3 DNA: TGTGCCAGCTCCCTTTCATGGAGCAATCAGCCCCAGCATTCT. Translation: CASSLSWSNQPQHS.

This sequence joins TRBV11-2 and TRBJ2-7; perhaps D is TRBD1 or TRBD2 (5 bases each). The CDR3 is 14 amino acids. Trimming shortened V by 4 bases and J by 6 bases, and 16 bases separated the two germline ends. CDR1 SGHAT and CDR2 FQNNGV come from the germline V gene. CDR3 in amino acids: CASSSLTVGPEQYF. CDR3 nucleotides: TGTGCCAGCAGCTCATTGACCGTGGGACCCGAGCAGTACTTC.

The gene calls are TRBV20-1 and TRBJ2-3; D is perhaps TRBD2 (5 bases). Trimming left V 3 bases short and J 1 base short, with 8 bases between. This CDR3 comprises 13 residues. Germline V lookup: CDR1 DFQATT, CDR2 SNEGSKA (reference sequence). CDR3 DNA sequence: TGCAGTGCTAGGACCGGGGGCACAGATACGCAGTATTTT. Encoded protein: CSARTGGTDTQYF.

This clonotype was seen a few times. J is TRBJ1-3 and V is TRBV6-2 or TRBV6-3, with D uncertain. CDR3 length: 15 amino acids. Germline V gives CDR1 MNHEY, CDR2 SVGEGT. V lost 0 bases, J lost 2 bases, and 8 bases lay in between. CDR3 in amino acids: CASSYSNRAGNTIYF. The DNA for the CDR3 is TGTGCCAGCAGTTACTCGAACCGAGCTGGAAACACCATATATTTT.

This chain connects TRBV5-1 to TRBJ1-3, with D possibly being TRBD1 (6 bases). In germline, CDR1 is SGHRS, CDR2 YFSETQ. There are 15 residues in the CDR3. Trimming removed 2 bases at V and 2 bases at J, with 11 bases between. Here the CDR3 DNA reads TGCGCCAGCAGCTTAACAGGGAAGACTGGAAACACCATATATTTT. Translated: CASSLTGKTGNTIYF.

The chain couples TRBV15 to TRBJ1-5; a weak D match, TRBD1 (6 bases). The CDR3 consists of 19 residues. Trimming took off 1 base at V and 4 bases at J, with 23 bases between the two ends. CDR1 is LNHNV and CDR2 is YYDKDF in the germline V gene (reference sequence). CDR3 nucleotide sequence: TGTGCCACCAGCAGAGTGGGGGTGAGCTTAACAGGGCAAAATCAGCCCCAGCATTTT. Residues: CATSRVGVSLTGQNQPQHF.

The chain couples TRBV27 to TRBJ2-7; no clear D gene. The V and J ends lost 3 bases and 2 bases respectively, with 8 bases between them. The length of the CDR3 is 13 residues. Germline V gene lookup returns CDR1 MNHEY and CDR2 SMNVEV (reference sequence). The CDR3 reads CASSFSSTYEQYF. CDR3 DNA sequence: TGTGCCAGCAGTTTTTCTTCGACCTACGAGCAGTACTTC.

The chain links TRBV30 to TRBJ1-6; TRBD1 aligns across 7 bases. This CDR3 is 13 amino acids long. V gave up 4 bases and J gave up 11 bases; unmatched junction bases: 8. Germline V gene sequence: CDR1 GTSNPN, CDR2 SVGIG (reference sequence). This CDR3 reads CAWTGQIIAPLHF. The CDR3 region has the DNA TGTGCCTGGACGGGACAGATAATAGCACCCCTCCACTTT.

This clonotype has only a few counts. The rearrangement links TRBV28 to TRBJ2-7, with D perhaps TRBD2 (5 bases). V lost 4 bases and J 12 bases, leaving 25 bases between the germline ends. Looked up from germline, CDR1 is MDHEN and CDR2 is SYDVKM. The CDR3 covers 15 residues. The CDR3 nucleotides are TGTGCCAGCAGTTCCCCCCCAGCGGTCCGCAGAAGGTCGTACTTC. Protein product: CASSSPPAVRRRSYF.

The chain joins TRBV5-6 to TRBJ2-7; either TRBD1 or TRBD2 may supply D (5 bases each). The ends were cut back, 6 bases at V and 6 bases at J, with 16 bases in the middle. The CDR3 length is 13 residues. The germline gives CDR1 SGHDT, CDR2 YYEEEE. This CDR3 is CASTLVRGGEQYF. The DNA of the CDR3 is TGTGCCAGCACCCTAGTGAGGGGCGGCGAGCAGTACTTC.

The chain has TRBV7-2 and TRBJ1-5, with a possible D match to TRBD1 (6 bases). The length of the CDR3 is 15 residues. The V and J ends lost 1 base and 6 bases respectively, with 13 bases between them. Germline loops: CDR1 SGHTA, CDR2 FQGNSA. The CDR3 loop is CASSLVAQGRQPQHF. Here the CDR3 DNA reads TGTGCCAGCAGCTTAGTAGCACAGGGACGTCAGCCCCAGCATTTT.

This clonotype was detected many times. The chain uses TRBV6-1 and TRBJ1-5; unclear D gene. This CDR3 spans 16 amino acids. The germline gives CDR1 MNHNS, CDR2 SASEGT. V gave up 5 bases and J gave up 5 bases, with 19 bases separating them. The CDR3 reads CASSTPLGVGDQPQHF. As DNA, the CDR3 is TGTGCCAGCAGTACGCCCCTCGGGGTTGGTGATCAGCCCCAGCATTTT.

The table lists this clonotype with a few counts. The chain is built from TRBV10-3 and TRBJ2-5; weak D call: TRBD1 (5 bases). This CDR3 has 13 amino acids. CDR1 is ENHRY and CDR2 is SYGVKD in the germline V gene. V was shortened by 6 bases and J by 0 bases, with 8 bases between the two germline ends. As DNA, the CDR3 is TGTGCCATCAGAGGACATCACCAAGAGACCCAGTACTTC. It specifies CAIRGHHQETQYF.

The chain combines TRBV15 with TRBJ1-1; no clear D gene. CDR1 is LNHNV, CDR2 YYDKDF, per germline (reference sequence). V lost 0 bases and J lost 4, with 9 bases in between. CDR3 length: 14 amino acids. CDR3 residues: CATSRDMGATEAFF. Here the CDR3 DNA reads TGTGCCACCAGCAGAGATATGGGCGCCACTGAAGCTTTCTTT. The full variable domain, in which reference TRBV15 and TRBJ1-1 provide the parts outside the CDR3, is DAMVIQNPRYQVTQFGKPVTLSCSQTLNHNVMYWYQQKSSQAPKLLFHYYDKDFNNEADTPDNFQSRRPNTSFCFLDIRSPGLGDTAMYLCATSRDMGATEAFFGQGTRLTVV.

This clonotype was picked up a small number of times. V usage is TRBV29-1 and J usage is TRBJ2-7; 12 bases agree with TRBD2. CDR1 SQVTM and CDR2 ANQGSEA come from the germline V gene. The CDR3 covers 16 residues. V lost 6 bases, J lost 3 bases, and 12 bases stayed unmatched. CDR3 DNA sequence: TGCAGCGTCGCACCAAGACTAGCGGGAGACGGCTACGAGCAGTACTTC. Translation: CSVAPRLAGDGYEQYF.

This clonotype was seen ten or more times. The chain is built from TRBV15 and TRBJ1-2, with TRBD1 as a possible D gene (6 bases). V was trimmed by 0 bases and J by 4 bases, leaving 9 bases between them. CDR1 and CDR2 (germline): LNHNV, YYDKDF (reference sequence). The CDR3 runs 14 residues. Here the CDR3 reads CATSRERTVYGYTF. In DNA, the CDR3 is TGTGCCACCAGCAGAGAGAGGACAGTCTATGGCTACACCTTC.

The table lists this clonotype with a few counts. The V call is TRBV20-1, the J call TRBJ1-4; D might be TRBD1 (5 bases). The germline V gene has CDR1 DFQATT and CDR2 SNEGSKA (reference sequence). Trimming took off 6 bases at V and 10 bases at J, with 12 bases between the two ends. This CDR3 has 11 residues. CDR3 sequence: CSAISGGKLFF. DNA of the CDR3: TGCAGTGCGATTTCGGGGGGAAAACTGTTTTTT.

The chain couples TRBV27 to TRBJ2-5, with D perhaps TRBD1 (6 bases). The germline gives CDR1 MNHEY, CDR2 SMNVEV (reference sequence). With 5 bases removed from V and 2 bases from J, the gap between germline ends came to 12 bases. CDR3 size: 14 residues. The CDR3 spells CASSKTGLQETQYF. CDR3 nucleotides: TGTGCCAGCAGTAAAACAGGGTTGCAAGAGACCCAGTACTTC.

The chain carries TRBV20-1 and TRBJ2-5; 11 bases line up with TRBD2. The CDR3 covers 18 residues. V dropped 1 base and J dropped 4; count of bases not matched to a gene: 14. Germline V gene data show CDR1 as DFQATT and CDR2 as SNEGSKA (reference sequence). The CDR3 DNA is TGCAGTGCTAGAGTGGGGCTAGCGGGAGGACCGGTCCCAGAGACCCAGTACTTC. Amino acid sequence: CSARVGLAGGPVPETQYF.